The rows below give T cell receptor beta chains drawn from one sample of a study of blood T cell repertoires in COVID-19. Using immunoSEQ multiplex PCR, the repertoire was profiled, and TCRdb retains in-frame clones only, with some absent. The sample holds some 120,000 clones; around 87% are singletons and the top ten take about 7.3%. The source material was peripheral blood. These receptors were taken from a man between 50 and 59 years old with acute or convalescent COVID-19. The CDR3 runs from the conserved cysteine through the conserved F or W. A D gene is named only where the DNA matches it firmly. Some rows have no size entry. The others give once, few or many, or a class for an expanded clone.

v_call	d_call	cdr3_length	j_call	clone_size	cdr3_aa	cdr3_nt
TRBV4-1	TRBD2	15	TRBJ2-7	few	CASSPTLAGTYEQYF	TGCGCCAGCAGCCCGACCCTAGCGGGAACCTACGAGCAGTACTTC
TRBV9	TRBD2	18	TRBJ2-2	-	CASSASRLTSPNTGELFF	TGTGCCAGCAGCGCAAGTAGACTGACTAGCCCGAACACCGGGGAGCTGTTTTTT
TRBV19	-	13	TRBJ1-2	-	CASGETGPGRYTF	TGTGCCAGTGGAGAAACAGGGCCAGGCCGCTACACCTTC
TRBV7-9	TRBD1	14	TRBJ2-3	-	CASSAGTATDTQYF	TGTGCCAGCAGCGCTGGGACAGCCACAGATACGCAGTATTTT
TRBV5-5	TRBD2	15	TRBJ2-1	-	CASSFSGRAGNEQFF	TGTGCCAGCAGCTTTAGCGGGAGGGCCGGCAATGAGCAGTTCTTC
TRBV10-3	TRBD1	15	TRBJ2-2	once	CAISIQTGEAGELFF	TGTGCCATCAGTATACAGACAGGGGAGGCCGGGGAGCTGTTTTTT
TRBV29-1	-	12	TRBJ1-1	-	CSVELGGAEAFF	TGCAGCGTTGAATTGGGAGGGGCTGAAGCTTTCTTT
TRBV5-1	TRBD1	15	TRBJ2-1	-	CASSLEGQGANEQFF	TGCGCCAGCAGCTTGGAGGGGCAGGGGGCTAATGAGCAGTTCTTC
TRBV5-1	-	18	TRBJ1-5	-	CASILLPPETGNNQPQHF	TGCGCCAGCATCCTCCTCCCCCCGGAAACAGGGAACAATCAGCCCCAGCATTTT
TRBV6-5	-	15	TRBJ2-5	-	CASSYRGSRQETQYF	TGTGCCAGCAGTTACCGAGGGTCAAGACAAGAGACCCAGTACTTC
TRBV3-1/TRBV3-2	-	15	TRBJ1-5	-	CASSQGRASGQPQHF	TGTGCCAGCAGCCAAGGGAGGGCCAGTGGGCAGCCCCAGCATTTT
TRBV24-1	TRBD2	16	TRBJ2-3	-	CATSDITTSGRNTQYF	TGTGCCACCAGTGATATCACGACTAGCGGGAGGAATACGCAGTATTTT
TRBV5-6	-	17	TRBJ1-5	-	CASSAGSAPYSNQPQHF	TGTGCCAGCAGCGCGGGGAGTGCCCCATATAGCAATCAGCCCCAGCATTTT
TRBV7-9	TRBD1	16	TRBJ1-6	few	CASSLKGDRATSPLHF	TGTGCCAGCAGCTTAAAGGGAGACAGGGCCACTTCACCCCTCCACTTT
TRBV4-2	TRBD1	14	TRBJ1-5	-	CASSQFRGQGPQHF	TGTGCCAGCAGCCAATTCAGGGGGCAAGGGCCCCAGCATTTT
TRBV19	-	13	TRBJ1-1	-	CASSLDSGAEAFF	TGTGCCAGTAGTTTGGACAGTGGAGCTGAAGCTTTCTTT
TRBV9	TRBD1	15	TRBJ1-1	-	CASSVAGTGVTEAFF	TGTGCCAGCAGCGTAGCCGGGACAGGGGTGACTGAAGCTTTCTTT
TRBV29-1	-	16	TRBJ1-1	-	CSGSKMTGPMNTEAFF	TGCAGCGGGTCTAAAATGACAGGACCTATGAACACTGAAGCTTTCTTT
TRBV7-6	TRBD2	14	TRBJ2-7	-	CASSSLAGPYEQYF	TGTGCCAGCAGCTCGTTAGCGGGGCCCTACGAGCAGTACTTC
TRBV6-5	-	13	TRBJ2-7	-	CASSYGGTYEQYF	TGTGCCAGCAGTTACGGCGGGACCTACGAGCAGTACTTC
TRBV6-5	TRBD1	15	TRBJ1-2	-	CASSLEDRGYYGYTF	TGTGCCAGCAGTTTAGAGGACAGGGGATACTATGGCTACACCTTC
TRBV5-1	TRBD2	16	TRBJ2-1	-	CASSLAGLAGEGEQFF	TGCGCCAGCAGCTTGGCGGGACTAGCGGGAGAAGGTGAGCAGTTCTTC
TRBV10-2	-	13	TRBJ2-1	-	CASSGLAYNEQFF	TGCGCCAGCAGTGGGCTAGCTTACAATGAGCAGTTCTTC
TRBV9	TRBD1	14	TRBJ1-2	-	CASSEGDSNYGYTF	TGTGCCAGCAGCGAGGGGGACAGTAACTATGGCTACACCTTC
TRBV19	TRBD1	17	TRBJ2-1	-	CASSIRGGQGGYNEQFF	TGTGCCAGTAGTATCAGGGGGGGACAGGGAGGTTACAATGAGCAGTTCTTC
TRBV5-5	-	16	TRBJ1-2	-	CASSGGAPERNYGYTF	TGTGCCAGCAGCGGCGGGGCCCCGGAAAGGAACTATGGCTACACCTTC
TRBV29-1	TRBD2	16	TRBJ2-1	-	CSVEVVRLAGHNEQFF	TGCAGCGTTGAAGTAGTAAGACTAGCGGGCCACAATGAGCAGTTCTTC